The T cell receptor (beta chain) described here comes from a study of blood T cell repertoires in COVID-19. Study-wide context: T cells, B-cell-depleted T cells, or PBMCs supplied cDNA or gDNA.

The assay was immunoSEQ multiplex PCR, and TCRdb's table has in-frame clones only and misses some. Here the sample spans over 150,000 clones, 60% to 80% being singletons. Germline V lookup: CDR1 LNHDA, CDR2 SQIVND (reference sequence). V shed 6 bases and J shed 6 bases, with 18 bases lying between them. This CDR3 is 15 amino acids long. The specimen was peripheral blood. The source is a woman aged 70 to 79 with acute or convalescent COVID-19. The chain couples TRBV19 to TRBJ2-1, with D tentatively TRBD2 (7 bases). In nucleotides, the CDR3 is TGTGCCAGTAGAACCGGGTGGGGGGGCTTCAATGAGCAGTTCTTC. As protein: CASRTGWGGFNEQFF.